A selection of T cell receptor beta chains follows, all from one sample in a study of blood T cell repertoires in COVID-19. TCRdb's copy holds only in-frame clones and misses some; the assay was immunoSEQ multiplex PCR. The repertoire holds 35,000 to 45,000 clones, approximately 91% seen once, with 4.5% to 7% in the top ten. The sample was peripheral blood. These receptors were collected from an elderly woman with acute or convalescent COVID-19. The CDR3 runs from the conserved cysteine through the conserved F or W. Each record gives: D gene, J gene, V gene, clone size, CDR3 DNA, CDR3 protein. The D gene is left open where the match is weak. The listing skips clone size in some rows; elsewhere it reads once, few, many or a size class.

.	TRBJ2-5	TRBV20-1	few	TGCAGTGCTCTTTCCCGAGAGACCCAGTACTTC	CSALSRETQYF
TRBD1	TRBJ1-2	TRBV19	.	TGTGCCAGTAGTATTACAGGGGGCTTCCCTTATGGCTACACCTTC	CASSITGGFPYGYTF
TRBD1	TRBJ2-3	TRBV5-1	.	TGCGCCAGCAGCGTCTCCGGGACAGGGGCAGATACGCAGTATTTT	CASSVSGTGADTQYF
TRBD1	TRBJ1-4	TRBV29-1	.	TGCAGCGTTGGGGGAGACAGGGGATCTGAAAAACTGTTTTTT	CSVGGDRGSEKLFF
TRBD2	TRBJ2-7	TRBV7-2	.	TGTGCCAGCAGCTCCGGACTAGGCTCTAACGAGCAGTACTTC	CASSSGLGSNEQYF
TRBD2	TRBJ2-5	TRBV6-2/TRBV6-3	.	TGTGCCAGCAGTACCCTAGCGGGGGGCCCAAAGACCCAGTACTTC	CASSTLAGGPKTQYF
.	TRBJ1-1	TRBV6-5	.	TGTGCCAGCAGGAAAGGGGGAGGGGTGAACACTGAAGCTTTCTTT	CASRKGGGVNTEAFF
TRBD1	TRBJ2-1	TRBV5-1	.	TGCGCCAGCAGCTCCCCAGGGGGTGAGCAGTTCTTC	CASSSPGGEQFF
.	TRBJ2-2	TRBV11-2	.	TGTGCCAGCAGCCAACAGACAGGATCGAACACCGGGGAGCTGTTTTTT	CASSQQTGSNTGELFF
.	TRBJ1-3	TRBV18	.	TGTGCCAGCTCACCACCGGGAGCCTCTGGAAACACCATATATTTT	CASSPPGASGNTIYF
TRBD2	TRBJ2-5	TRBV7-6	.	TGTGCCAGCAGCTTTAGCGGGGGGAAATTACAAGAGACCCAGTACTTC	CASSFSGGKLQETQYF
TRBD1	TRBJ1-3	TRBV4-3	.	TGCGCCAGCAGCCAAGCTTGGACAGGGACGGGAAACACCATATATTTT	CASSQAWTGTGNTIYF
.	TRBJ1-1	TRBV7-9	.	TGTGCCAGCAGCTCAGACCGGAGTACCGAAGCTTTCTTT	CASSSDRSTEAFF
.	TRBJ2-6	TRBV5-6	.	TGTGCCAGCAGCTTGGCCGGGTCTGGGGCCAACGTCCTGACTTTC	CASSLAGSGANVLTF
TRBD2	TRBJ2-5	TRBV5-1	.	TGCGCCAGCAGCCCGGCGGGGGGCAAAGAGACCCAGTACTTC	CASSPAGGKETQYF
.	TRBJ2-4	TRBV3-1/TRBV3-2	.	TGTGCCAGCAGCCAATTAACCAAAAACATTCAGTACTTC	CASSQLTKNIQYF
TRBD1	TRBJ1-4	TRBV5-4	.	TGTGCCAGCAGCTCGCAGGGGGAGGAAAAACTGTTTTTT	CASSSQGEEKLFF
TRBD1	TRBJ2-1	TRBV18	.	TGTGCCAGCTCACCGGGACAGTACAATGAGCAGTTCTTC	CASSPGQYNEQFF
.	TRBJ2-5	TRBV5-8	.	TGTGCCAGCAGCCCGGGATACCAAGAGACCCAGTACTTC	CASSPGYQETQYF
TRBD1	TRBJ1-1	TRBV6-6	.	TGTGCCAGCAGGGACAGGGGTTTCAGTGCGAAAGCTTTCTTT	CASRDRGFSAKAFF
TRBD1	TRBJ1-5	TRBV19	.	TGTGCCAGTAGCCCAGAGAGGAGGGGGCGCATCCAGCCCCAGCATTTT	CASSPERRGRIQPQHF
.	TRBJ2-3	TRBV2	.	TGTGCCAGCAGACAGACAGAGGCGAGCACAGATACGCAGTATTTT	CASRQTEASTDTQYF
.	TRBJ2-5	TRBV6-5	.	TGTGCCAGCAGTTTTAGCGTTGGGGAGACCCAGTACTTC	CASSFSVGETQYF
TRBD2	TRBJ2-1	TRBV10-1	.	TGCGCCAGCAGTACCGGGACTACTGATAATGAGCAGTTCTTC	CASSTGTTDNEQFF
TRBD2	TRBJ2-3	TRBV5-1	.	TGCGCCAGCAGTCCGGGGGGGCCGGTTGGCACAGATACGCAGTATTTT	CASSPGGPVGTDTQYF
TRBD2	TRBJ2-5	TRBV7-6	.	TGTGCCAGCAGCTTAGAAGAAGGAGGGACTAGCGGTCGGAGAAAGACCCAGTACTTC	CASSLEEGGTSGRRKTQYF
TRBD1	TRBJ1-2	TRBV19	.	TGTGCCAGTAGTGACAGGGGTTATGGCTACACCTTC	CASSDRGYGYTF
TRBD1	TRBJ1-2	TRBV18	.	TGTGCCAGCTCACCGGACAGGGGTAGTGGCTACACCTTC	CASSPDRGSGYTF
.	TRBJ2-7	TRBV12-3/TRBV12-4	.	TGTGCCAGCAGTTTAGGACTCCTCTACGAGCAGTACTTC	CASSLGLLYEQYF
TRBD1	TRBJ2-3	TRBV24-1	.	TGTGCCACCAGTGACCCCCGGGGGACAGGGGGCGATACGCAGTATTTT	CATSDPRGTGGDTQYF
.	TRBJ1-1	TRBV2	.	TGTGCCAGCAGTGTCTCCAGGCAGGTCACTGAAGCTTTCTTT	CASSVSRQVTEAFF
.	TRBJ1-1	TRBV10-3	.	TGTGCCATCAGGGGCGGGGAGGACACTGAAGCTTTCTTT	CAIRGGEDTEAFF
.	TRBJ1-2	TRBV7-2	.	TGTGCCAGCAGCTTGGGCACCTATGGCTACACCTTC	CASSLGTYGYTF
.	TRBJ1-1	TRBV3-1/TRBV3-2	.	TGTGCCAGCAGCTCGTGGGGCAGGGAGGGCACTGAAGCTTTCTTT	CASSSWGREGTEAFF
.	TRBJ2-3	TRBV19	.	TGTGCCAGTAGTACAGGAGATACGCAGTATTTT	CASSTGDTQYF
.	TRBJ2-2	TRBV19	.	TGTGCCAGTAGTATTGGCGGGGTGACCGGGGAGCTGTTTTTT	CASSIGGVTGELFF
.	TRBJ1-1	TRBV11-2	.	TGTGCCAGCAGCTTAGATCGGGGGGGATTTAGTGAAGCTTTCTTT	CASSLDRGGFSEAFF
TRBD2	TRBJ2-3	TRBV7-2	.	TGTGCCAGCAGCCCACGAGGTTCGCGGGGGGGAGCAGATACGCAGTATTTT	CASSPRGSRGGADTQYF
.	TRBJ1-5	TRBV27	once	TGTGCCAGCAGCACTTCGGGATATAGCAATCAGCCCCAGCATTTT	CASSTSGYSNQPQHF
.	TRBJ2-7	TRBV2	.	TGTGCCAGCAGTTCAGGTCCCGCGTACGAGCAGTACTTC	CASSSGPAYEQYF
TRBD1	TRBJ2-7	TRBV5-4	.	TGTGCCAGCAGCCGACAGGGTCGCGAGCAGTACTTC	CASSRQGREQYF
TRBD1	TRBJ2-7	TRBV7-2	.	TGTGCCAGCAGCTTAGAACAGGGGGACGGGGAGCAGTACTTC	CASSLEQGDGEQYF